The sequence of this T cell receptor (beta chain) was determined in a study of blood T cell repertoires in COVID-19. Overall study context: COVID-19 samples, acute and convalescent, were from the United States, Italy and Spain. In each case, the material was cDNA or gDNA derived from T cells, B-cell-depleted T cells, or PBMCs.

Which cohort a participant joined came from the clinical history participants gave. Germline V gene data show CDR1 as SGHAT and CDR2 as FQNNGV. The CDR3 totals 16 residues. V was clipped by 5 bases and J by 2 bases; unmatched bases: 6. The method was immunoSEQ multiplex PCR; TCRdb's version includes in-frame clones alone and lacks a portion of them. The profile shows roughly 220,000 clones, around 89% of them singletons. The gene calls are TRBV11-2 and TRBJ2-1; 10 nucleotides match TRBD2. This sequence was found in a woman in her late teens or twenties in a cohort exposed to, infected with or recovered from COVID-19 (not recorded which). Specimen: PBMCs or T cells enriched from blood (not recorded which). Written as DNA, the CDR3 is TGTGCCAGCAGCCACCCACTAGCGGGACCCTACAATGAGCAGTTCTTC. As protein: CASSHPLAGPYNEQFF. Full variable domain (missing parts from reference TRBV11-2 and TRBJ2-1): EAGVAQSPRYKIIEKRQSVAFWCNPISGHATLYWYQQILGQGPKLLIQFQNNGVVDDSQLPKDRFSAERLKGVDSTLKIQPAKLEDSAVYLCASSHPLAGPYNEQFFGPGTRLTVL.